The T cell receptor beta chain under discussion was sequenced for a study of T cells in Graves' hyperthyroidism and ophthalmopathy. Study-level results: Progression to ophthalmopathy was predicted a median of about six months early. Most thyroid clonotypes that were expanded above 0.001 also turned up in blood.

Germline values: CDR1 LGHDT, CDR2 YNNKEL (reference sequence). The CDR3 is made up of 20 amino acids. The V and J ends lost 4 bases and 3 bases, in that order; junction bases with no gene match: 19. Authors of the study amplified TCR beta CDR3 regions from RNA transcripts. When the TCR CDR3 underwent first-round RT-PCR, the HTBI primer set was used. TCRdb recomputed calls from the multiplex PCR reads with MiXCR, one row per CDR3 protein. The repertoire consists of hundreds of thousands of distinct CDR3 sequences, with about 15% occurring once and the leading ten covering roughly a tenth. This clonotype showed up just a few times. What it recognizes is unknown.

This rearrangement joins TRBV3-1 to TRBJ2-7; 12 bases map to TRBD2. Sample: blood. This sequence originates from a woman younger than 35 with Graves' hyperthyroidism. CDR3 in DNA: TGTGCCAGCAGCCCTAGCTATGCGACTAGCGGGAGATCAGGAGGCTACGAGCAGTACTTC. Amino acids: CASSPSYATSGRSGGYEQYF.